This T cell receptor (beta chain) was observed in a study of blood T cell repertoires in COVID-19. The overall study: Sources were T cells, B-cell-depleted T cells, or PBMCs; the material itself was cDNA or gDNA.

Ages ranged from roughly 18 to 100 years, with residence in around 24 US areas. Assignment of participants to cohorts was predicated upon participant-reported clinical history. Cohort 3 recovery required two negative PCRs, clearance, or symptom resolution. Germline loops: CDR1 MDHEN, CDR2 SYDVKM. Trimming took 6 bases from V and 5 from J; bases not matched to a gene: 6. CDR3 size: 15 residues. Data came from immunoSEQ multiplex PCR; TCRdb stores just in-frame clones and leaves some out. The sample comprises 250,000 to 350,000 clones, 85% of which are singletons, and 2.5% to 3% rests with the top ten. Sequenced: PBMCs or T cells enriched from blood (not recorded which). The J gene is TRBJ1-6, the V gene TRBV28; 8 positions agree with TRBD1. This TCR derives from a woman aged 45-59 years who had recovered from COVID-19. CDR3 sequence (DNA): TGTGCCAGCAGCCCGCGGGACAGGCATAATTCACCCCTCCACTTT. This codes for CASSPRDRHNSPLHF.